What follows is one TCR beta chain and its context. The table lists this clone with a count of one. Its antigen has not been determined. It has no much larger one-base neighbor in the sample; base qualities were not kept. These data come from a study of blood T cell repertoires in COVID-19 (dated by TCRdb to 2020 to 2021). About the full investigation: Samples from collaborators originated in the United States, Italy and Spain and spanned both the acute and convalescent phases of COVID-19. Samples came from the ongoing ImmuneRACE study (first 160 participants) plus 1,254 subjects from 6 global collaborators. A de-identified subject ID, COVID-19 status, age in years and sex were almost always included in the sample metadata. The material from the prospective study consisted of cDNA or gDNA derived from T cells, B-cell-depleted T cells, or PBMCs. Deeply sampled blood TCRbeta repertoires from subjects exposed to, actively infected with, or recovered from COVID-19 were included in the dataset. The repertoires were released in a freely available public database meant as a resource for research on the immune response to SARS-CoV-2. Where available, HLA class I and class II types were taken from metadata supplied by the sample provider and were not determined by assay-based typing.

Each collaborating institution followed its own protocols to collect whole blood in K2EDTA tubes. Collaborator samples were shipped for TCRbeta analysis as frozen whole blood, isolated PBMCs, or DNA extracted from either sample type. The paper as a whole reports these results and caveats: The amount of clinical and demographic metadata varied by source and participant and was provided uncurated.

CDR1 and CDR2, looked up from the germline V gene, are MRHNA and SNTAGT. Taken from cysteine to phenylalanine, the CDR3 has 15 residues. The retained sequence is limited to the CDR3, 45 bases, with the frame set at the first base. V lost 3 bases and J lost 0 bases; the stretch between them is 6 bases long. The immunoSEQ Assay, a bias-controlled multiplex PCR, was used to amplify TCRbeta CDR3 regions from genomic DNA. Regarding the original processing steps: Within the assay, amplification of reference gene primers was used to estimate how many nucleated cells each sample contained. To quantify the absolute abundance of each unique TCRbeta CDR3 rearrangement, sequence reads were collapsed and filtered. For each sample, productive Simpson clonality was calculated as the square root of Simpson's diversity index across productive rearrangements. TCRdb retrieved this table from immuneACCESS and kept in-frame rearrangements only. Not all clones are present; in checked studies, unresolved V genes account for under half, and no reason is known for the remainder. That table supplies the V and J calls and clone size; D and trimming were determined from the DNA. This sample comprises fewer than 75,000 clones, around 90% of them detected only once. The ten largest make up about 8.9% of the sample.

This clonotype was obtained from a human donor in a cohort sampled during active COVID-19. The chain couples TRBV6-4 to TRBJ2-6; the best D guess is TRBD1, with 5 bases matching. Sample: peripheral blood. CDR3 protein: CASSEDISGANVLTF. The DNA sequence reads TGTGCCAGCAGTGAGGACATCTCTGGGGCCAACGTCCTGACTTTC.